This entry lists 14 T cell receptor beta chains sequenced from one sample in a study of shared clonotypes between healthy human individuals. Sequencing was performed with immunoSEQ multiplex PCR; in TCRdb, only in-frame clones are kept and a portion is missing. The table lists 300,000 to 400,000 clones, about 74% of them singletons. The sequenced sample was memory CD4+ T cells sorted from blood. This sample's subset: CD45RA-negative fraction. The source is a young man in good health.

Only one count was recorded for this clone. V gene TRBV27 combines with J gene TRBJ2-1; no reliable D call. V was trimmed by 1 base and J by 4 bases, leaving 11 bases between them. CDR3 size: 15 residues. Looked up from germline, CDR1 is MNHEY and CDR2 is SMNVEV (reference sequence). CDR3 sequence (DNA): TGTGCCAGCAGTTTATATCCAGGTCTATACAATGAGCAGTTCTTC. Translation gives CASSLYPGLYNEQFF.

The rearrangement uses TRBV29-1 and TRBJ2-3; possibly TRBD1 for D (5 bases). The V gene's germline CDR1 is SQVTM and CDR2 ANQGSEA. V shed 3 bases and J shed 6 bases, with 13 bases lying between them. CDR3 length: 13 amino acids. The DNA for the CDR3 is TGCAGCGTTGACCGAGATAAGGGGGATACGCAGTATTTT. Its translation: CSVDRDKGDTQYF.

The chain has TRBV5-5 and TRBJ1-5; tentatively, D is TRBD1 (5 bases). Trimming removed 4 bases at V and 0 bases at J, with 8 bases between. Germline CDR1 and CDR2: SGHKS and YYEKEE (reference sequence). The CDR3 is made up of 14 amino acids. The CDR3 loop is CASSPQDSNQPQHF. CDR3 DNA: TGTGCCAGCAGCCCACAGGATAGCAATCAGCCCCAGCATTTT. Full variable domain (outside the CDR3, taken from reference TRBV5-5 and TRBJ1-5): DAGVTQSPTHLIKTRGQQVTLRCSPISGHKSVSWYQQVLGQGPQFIFQYYEKEERGRGNFPDRFSARQFPNYSSELNVNALLLGDSALYLCASSPQDSNQPQHFGDGTRLSIL.

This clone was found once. The CDR3 loop is CASSLDPPGNTGELFF. CDR3 nucleotides: TGTGCCAGCAGCTTAGATCCCCCAGGGAACACCGGGGAGCTGTTTTTT. V is TRBV11-3 and J is TRBJ2-2, with D hard to call. The CDR3 has 16 residues. Germline CDR1 and CDR2: SGHNT and YENEEA. The V end was cut by 0 bases, the J end by 1 base, with 9 bases between.

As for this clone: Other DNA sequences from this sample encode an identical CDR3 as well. The CDR3 spells CASSPPIRGDYNEQFF. DNA for the CDR3: TGTGCCAGCTCACCACCGATCAGGGGTGACTACAATGAGCAGTTCTTC. The rearrangement uses TRBV18 and TRBJ2-1, with a tentative D call TRBD1 (6 bases). CDR1 is KGHSH and CDR2 is LQKENI in the germline V gene. CDR3 length: 16 residues. V was pared by 0 bases and J by 3 bases, with 12 bases between.

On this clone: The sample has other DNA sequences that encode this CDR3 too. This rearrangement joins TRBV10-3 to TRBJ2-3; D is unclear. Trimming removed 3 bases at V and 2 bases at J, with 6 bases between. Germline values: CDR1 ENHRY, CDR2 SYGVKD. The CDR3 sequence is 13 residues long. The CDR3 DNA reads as TGTGCCATCAGTGACGGTCCCACAGATACGCAGTATTTT. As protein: CAISDGPTDTQYF.

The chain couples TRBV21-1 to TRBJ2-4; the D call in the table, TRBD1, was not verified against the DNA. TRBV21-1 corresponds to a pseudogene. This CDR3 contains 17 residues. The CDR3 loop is CASSNLPGHIAKNIQYF. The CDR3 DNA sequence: TGTGCCAGCAGCAACCTTCCGGGACATATAGCCAAAAACATTCAGTACTTC.

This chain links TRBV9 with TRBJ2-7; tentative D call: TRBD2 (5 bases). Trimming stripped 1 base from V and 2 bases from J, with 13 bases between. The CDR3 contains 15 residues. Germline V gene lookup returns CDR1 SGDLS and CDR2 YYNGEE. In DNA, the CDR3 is TGTGCCAGCAGCGTACAAGGTCGGGGAACCTACGAGCAGTACTTC. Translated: CASSVQGRGTYEQYF.

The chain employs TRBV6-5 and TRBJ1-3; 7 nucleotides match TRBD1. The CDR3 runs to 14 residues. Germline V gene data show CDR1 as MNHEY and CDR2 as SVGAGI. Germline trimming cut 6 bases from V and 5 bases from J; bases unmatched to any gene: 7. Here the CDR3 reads CASRPTTGRNTIYF. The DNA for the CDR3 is TGTGCCAGCAGACCAACGACAGGGAGAAACACCATATATTTT.

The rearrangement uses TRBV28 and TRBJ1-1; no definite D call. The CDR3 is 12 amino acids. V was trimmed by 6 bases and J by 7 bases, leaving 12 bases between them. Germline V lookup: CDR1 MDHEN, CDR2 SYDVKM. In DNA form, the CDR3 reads TGTGCCAGCAGCCCCCACAGCAGTGAAGCTTTCTTT. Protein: CASSPHSSEAFF.

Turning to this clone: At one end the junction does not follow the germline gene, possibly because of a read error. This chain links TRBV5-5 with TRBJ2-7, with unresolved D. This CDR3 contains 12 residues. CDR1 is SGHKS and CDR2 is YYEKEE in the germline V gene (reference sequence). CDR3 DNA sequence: TGTGCCAGCAGCTTCGACTCCAACGAGCAGTACTTC. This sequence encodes CASSFDSNEQYF.

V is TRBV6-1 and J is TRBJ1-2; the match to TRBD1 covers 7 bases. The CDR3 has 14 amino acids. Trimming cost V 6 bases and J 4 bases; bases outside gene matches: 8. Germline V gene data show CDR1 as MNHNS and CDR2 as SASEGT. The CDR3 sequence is CASSSQGMRYGYTF. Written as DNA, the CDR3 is TGTGCCAGCAGCTCACAGGGGATGCGCTATGGCTACACCTTC.

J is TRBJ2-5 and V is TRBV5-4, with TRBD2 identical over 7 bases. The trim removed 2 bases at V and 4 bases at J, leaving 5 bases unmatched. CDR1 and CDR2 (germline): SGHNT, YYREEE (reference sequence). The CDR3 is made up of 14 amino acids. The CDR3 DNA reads TGTGCCAGCAGCTTTTGGCGGGAGAGAGAGACCCAGTACTTC. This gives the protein CASSFWRERETQYF.

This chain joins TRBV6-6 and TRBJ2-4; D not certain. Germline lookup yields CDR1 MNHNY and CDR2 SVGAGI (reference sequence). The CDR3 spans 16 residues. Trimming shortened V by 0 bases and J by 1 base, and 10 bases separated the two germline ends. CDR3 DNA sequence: TGTGCCAGCAGTTACTCTGGGAATTCGGCCAAAAACATTCAGTACTTC. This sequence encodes CASSYSGNSAKNIQYF.